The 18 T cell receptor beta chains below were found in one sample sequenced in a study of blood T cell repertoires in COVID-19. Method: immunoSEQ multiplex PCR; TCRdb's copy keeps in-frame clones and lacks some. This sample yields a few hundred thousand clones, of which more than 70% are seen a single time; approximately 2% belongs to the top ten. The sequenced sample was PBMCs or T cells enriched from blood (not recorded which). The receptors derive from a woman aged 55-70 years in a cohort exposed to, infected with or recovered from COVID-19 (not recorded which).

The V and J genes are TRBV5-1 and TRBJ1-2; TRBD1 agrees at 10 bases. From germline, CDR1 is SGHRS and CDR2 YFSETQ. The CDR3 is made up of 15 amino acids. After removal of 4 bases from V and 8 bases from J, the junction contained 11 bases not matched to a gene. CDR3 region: CASSAGTGELRGYTF. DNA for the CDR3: TGCGCCAGCAGCGCGGGGACAGGGGAACTGAGGGGCTACACCTTC. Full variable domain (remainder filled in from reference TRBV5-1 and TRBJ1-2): KAGVTQTPRYLIKTRGQQVTLSCSPISGHRSVSWYQQTPGQGLQFLFEYFSETQRNKGNFPGRFSGRQFSNSRSEMNVSTLELGDSALYLCASSAGTGELRGYTFGSGTRLTVV.

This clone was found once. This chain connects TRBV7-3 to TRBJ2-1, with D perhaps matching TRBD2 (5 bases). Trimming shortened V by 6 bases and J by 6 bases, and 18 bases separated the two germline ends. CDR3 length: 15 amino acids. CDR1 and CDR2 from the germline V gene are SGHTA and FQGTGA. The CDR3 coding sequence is TGTGCCAGCAGGCAGCCGGGAAGTATCACCAATGAGCAGTTCTTC. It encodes CASRQPGSITNEQFF.

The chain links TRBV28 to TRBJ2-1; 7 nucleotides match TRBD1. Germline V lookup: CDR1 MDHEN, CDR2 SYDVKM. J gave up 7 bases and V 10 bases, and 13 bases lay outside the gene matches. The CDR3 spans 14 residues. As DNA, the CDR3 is TGTGCCACCCGACCACAGGGGATACAGAATGAGCAGTTCTTC. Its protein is CATRPQGIQNEQFF.

CDR3 bases: TGTGCCAGTAGTATTGACAGGGGGCAATTACCCCTCCACTTT. Its protein is CASSIDRGQLPLHF. The chain is built from TRBV19 and TRBJ1-6; 10 nucleotides match TRBD1. This CDR3 region has 14 residues. Germline values: CDR1 LNHDA, CDR2 SQIVND (reference sequence). V was clipped by 3 bases and J by 12 bases; unmatched bases: 5.

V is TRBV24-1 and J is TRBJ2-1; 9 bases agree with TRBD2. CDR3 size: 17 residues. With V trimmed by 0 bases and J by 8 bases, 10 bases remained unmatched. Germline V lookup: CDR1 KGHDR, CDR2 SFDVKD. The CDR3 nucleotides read TGTGCCACCAGTGATTTGCGGGGTAGCGGGAGTAAGGATGAGCAGTTCTTC. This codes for CATSDLRGSGSKDEQFF.

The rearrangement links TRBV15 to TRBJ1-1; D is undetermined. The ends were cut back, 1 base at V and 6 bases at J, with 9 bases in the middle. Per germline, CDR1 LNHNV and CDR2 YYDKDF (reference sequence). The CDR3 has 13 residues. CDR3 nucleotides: TGTGCCACCAGCAGAGGCGAGGTCCCTGAAGCTTTCTTT. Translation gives CATSRGEVPEAFF.

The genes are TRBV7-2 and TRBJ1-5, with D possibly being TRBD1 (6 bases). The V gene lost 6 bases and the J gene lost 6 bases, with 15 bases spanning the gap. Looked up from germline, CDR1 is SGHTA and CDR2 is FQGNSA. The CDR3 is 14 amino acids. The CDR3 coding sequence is TGTGCCAGCAGACAGGGCCGAGACGGTCAGCCCCAGCATTTT. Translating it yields CASRQGRDGQPQHF.

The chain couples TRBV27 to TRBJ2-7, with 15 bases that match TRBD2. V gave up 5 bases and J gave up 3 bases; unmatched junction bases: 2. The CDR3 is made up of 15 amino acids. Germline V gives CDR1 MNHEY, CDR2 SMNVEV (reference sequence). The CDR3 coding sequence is TGTGCCAGCAGTGGGGGACTAGCGGGGGGCTACGAGCAGTACTTC. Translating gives CASSGGLAGGYEQYF.

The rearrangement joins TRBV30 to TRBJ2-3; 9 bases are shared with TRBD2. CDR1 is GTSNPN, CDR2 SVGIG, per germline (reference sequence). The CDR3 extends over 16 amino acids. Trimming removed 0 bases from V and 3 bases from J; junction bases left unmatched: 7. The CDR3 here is CAWSVKLAGWTDTQYF. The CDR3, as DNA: TGTGCCTGGAGTGTAAAGCTAGCGGGATGGACAGATACGCAGTATTTT.

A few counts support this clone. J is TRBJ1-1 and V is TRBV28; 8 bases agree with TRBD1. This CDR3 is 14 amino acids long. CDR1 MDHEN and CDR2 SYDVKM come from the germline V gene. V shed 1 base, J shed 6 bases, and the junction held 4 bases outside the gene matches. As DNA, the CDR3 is TGTGCCAGCAGTTTATCCAGGGGGCGGGCTGAAGCTTTCTTT. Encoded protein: CASSLSRGRAEAFF.

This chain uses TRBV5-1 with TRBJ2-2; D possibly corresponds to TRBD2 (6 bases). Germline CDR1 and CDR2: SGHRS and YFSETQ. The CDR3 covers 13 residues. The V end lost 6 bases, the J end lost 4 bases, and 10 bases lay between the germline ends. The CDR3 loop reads CASTLGGTGELFF. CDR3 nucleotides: TGCGCCAGCACCCTGGGGGGCACCGGGGAGCTGTTTTTT.

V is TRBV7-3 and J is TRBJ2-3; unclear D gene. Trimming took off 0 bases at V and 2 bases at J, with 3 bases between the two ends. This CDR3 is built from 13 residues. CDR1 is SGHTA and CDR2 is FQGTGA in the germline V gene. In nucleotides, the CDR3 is TGTGCCAGCAGCTTAACGGCCACAGATACGCAGTATTTT. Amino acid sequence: CASSLTATDTQYF.

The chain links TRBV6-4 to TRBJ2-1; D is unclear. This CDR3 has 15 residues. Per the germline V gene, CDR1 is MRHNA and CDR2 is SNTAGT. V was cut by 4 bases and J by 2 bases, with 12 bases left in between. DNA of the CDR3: TGTGCCAGCAGTGTTTCATGGAGCCCCTACAATGAGCAGTTCTTC. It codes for CASSVSWSPYNEQFF.

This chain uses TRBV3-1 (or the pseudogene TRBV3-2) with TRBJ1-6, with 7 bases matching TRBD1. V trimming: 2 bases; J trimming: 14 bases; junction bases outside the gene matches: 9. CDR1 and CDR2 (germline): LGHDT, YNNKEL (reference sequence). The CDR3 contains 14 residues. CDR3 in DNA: TGTGCCAGCAGCCAAAGACAGGGAATCGGGACCCTCCACTTT. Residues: CASSQRQGIGTLHF.

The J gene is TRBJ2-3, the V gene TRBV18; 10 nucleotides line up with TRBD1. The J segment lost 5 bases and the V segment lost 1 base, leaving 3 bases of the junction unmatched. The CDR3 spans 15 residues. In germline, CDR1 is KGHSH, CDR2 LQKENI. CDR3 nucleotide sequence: TGTGCCAGCTCACCACGACAGGGGGCCGGAGATACGCAGTATTTT. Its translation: CASSPRQGAGDTQYF.

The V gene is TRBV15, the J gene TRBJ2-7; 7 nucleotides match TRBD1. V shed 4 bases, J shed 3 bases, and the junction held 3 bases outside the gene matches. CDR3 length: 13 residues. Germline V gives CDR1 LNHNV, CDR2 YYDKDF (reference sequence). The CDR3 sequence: CATSIGGYYEQYF. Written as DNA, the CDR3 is TGTGCCACCAGCATAGGGGGCTACTACGAGCAGTACTTC. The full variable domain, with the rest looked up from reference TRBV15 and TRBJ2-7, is DAMVIQNPRYQVTQFGKPVTLSCSQTLNHNVMYWYQQKSSQAPKLLFHYYDKDFNNEADTPDNFQSRRPNTSFCFLDIRSPGLGDTAMYLCATSIGGYYEQYFGPGTRLTVT.

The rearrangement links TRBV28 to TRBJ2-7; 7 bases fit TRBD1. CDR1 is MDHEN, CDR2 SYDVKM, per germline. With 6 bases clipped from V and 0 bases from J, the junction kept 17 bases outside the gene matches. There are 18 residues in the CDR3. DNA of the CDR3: TGTGCCAGCAGCCCTTTGGGGCGAAAGGGGGCCGGCTCCTACGAGCAGTACTTC. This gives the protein CASSPLGRKGAGSYEQYF.

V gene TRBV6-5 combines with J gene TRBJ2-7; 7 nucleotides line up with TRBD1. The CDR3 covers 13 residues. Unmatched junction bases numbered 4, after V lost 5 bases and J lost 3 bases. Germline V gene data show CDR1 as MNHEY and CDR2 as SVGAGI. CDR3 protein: CASSPGGLYEQYF. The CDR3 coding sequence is TGTGCCAGCAGTCCAGGGGGTCTCTACGAGCAGTACTTC.